This section outlines one TCR beta chain sequence together with its context. Its specificity is not known. These data belong to a study of T cells in Graves' hyperthyroidism and ophthalmopathy. In the study overall: Blood was drawn when the patient was first diagnosed and still untreated. Findings of the study overall: Blood also showed most of the thyroid clonotypes that were expanded above 0.001.

Graves' hyperthyroidism qualified as stable when ophthalmopathy did not progress within 18 months. The CDR3 regions of TCR beta were amplified from RNA transcripts. The HTBI set primed first-round TCR CDR3 RT-PCR. TCRdb analysed the multiplex PCR reads with MiXCR anew, one entry per CDR3 protein. The sample holds about 710,000 distinct CDR3 sequences, over 15% seen once. Sequencing was done on a sample of blood. The clonotype comes from a man aged 18-30 years with Graves' hyperthyroidism.

The CDR3 nucleotides read TGTGCCAGCAGCCCCGGGGGCGGGAGGACCTACAATGAGCAGTTCTTC. Protein product: CASSPGGGRTYNEQFF. The chain recombines TRBV12-3 or TRBV12-4 with TRBJ2-1, with 8 bases lining up with TRBD2. There are 16 residues in the CDR3. Trimming took 6 bases from V and 2 from J; bases not matched to a gene: 9.